The 21 T cell receptor beta chains below all came from one sample that was sequenced in a study of CD8 T cells in Susac syndrome. Reverse transcription of about 0.45 to 1 ug RNA was performed with random hexamers. TCRdb processed the immunoSEQ multiplex PCR reads anew with MiXCR; each CDR3 protein has one entry. The data show some 190,000 distinct CDR3 sequences, about 94% seen once. Sequencing used CD4+ T cells from PBMCs. The receptor set was obtained from a human donor with Susac syndrome.

The chain is built from TRBV3-1 and TRBJ2-2; weak D call: TRBD2 (5 bases). The CDR3 runs 13 residues. Germline V gene sequence: CDR1 LGHDT, CDR2 YNNKEL (reference sequence). The germline V and J ends were trimmed by 4 bases and 6 bases, with 9 bases remaining between them. The CDR3 DNA reads TGTGCCAGCAGCCGCGACGGGGCCGGGGAGCTGTTTTTT. Translation: CASSRDGAGELFF.

The chain links TRBV20-1 to TRBJ2-4, with 10 bases identical to TRBD1. Per the germline V gene, CDR1 is DFQATT and CDR2 is SNEGSKA (reference sequence). The CDR3 is made up of 14 amino acids. The V gene end was trimmed by 4 bases and the J gene end by 5 bases; junction bases not matched to a gene: 5. The CDR3 reads CSAMTGGGQNIQYF. Here the CDR3 DNA reads TGCAGTGCTATGACAGGGGGCGGACAAAACATTCAGTACTTC.

The CDR3 loop is CASCDATNEKLFF. The CDR3 DNA follows: TGTGCCAGTTGCGACGCAACTAATGAAAAACTGTTTTTT. The rearrangement uses TRBV19 and TRBJ1-4; no definite D call. The CDR3 is 13 amino acids. V was trimmed by 8 bases and J by 0 bases, leaving 7 bases between them. Germline lookup yields CDR1 LNHDA and CDR2 SQIVND (reference sequence).

The chain joins TRBV7-9 to TRBJ2-1; 8 bases match TRBD1. This CDR3 has 13 amino acids. Germline V CDR1 and CDR2: SEHNR, FQNEAQ (reference sequence). V was pared by 3 bases and J by 12 bases, with 7 bases of the junction left unmatched. CDR3 sequence: CASSLDRAGGQFF. In DNA, the CDR3 is TGTGCCAGCAGCTTGGACAGGGCTGGTGGGCAGTTCTTC.

This clonotype was observed a single time. J is TRBJ1-3 and V is TRBV3-1; D uncertain. Germline V gives CDR1 LGHDT, CDR2 YNNKEL (reference sequence). V lost 2 bases, J lost 0 bases, and 11 bases lay in between. This CDR3 is built from 16 residues. The CDR3 reads CASSQILGNSGNTIYF. In DNA form, the CDR3 reads TGTGCCAGCAGCCAAATTCTCGGTAACTCTGGAAACACCATATATTTT.

This clonotype appeared a few times. CDR3 region: CASSDRASNGYTF. CDR3 nucleotide sequence: TGTGCCAGCAGCGACAGGGCCTCAAACGGCTACACCTTC. This rearrangement joins TRBV6-1 to TRBJ1-2; 7 positions match TRBD1. The CDR3 is made up of 13 amino acids. The V gene end was trimmed by 6 bases and the J gene end by 8 bases; junction bases not matched to a gene: 9. The germline CDR1 and CDR2 sequences are MNHNS and SASEGT.

V gene TRBV2 combines with J gene TRBJ1-5; no firm D call. The V gene lost 9 bases and the J gene lost 9 bases, with 9 bases spanning the gap. This CDR3 comprises 10 residues. Germline V lookup: CDR1 SNHLY, CDR2 FYNNEI. CDR3 protein: CASKSRPQHF. As DNA, the CDR3 is TGTGCCAGTAAATCCCGGCCCCAGCATTTT.

V and J are TRBV28 and TRBJ1-1, with unresolved D. The CDR3 has 15 residues. The ends were cut back, 4 bases at V and 1 base at J, with 13 bases in the middle. CDR1 and CDR2 from the germline V gene are MDHEN and SYDVKM. The CDR3: CASSSANYGNTEAFF. The CDR3 bases are TGTGCCAGCAGTTCGGCAAATTACGGGAACACTGAAGCTTTCTTT.

This chain links TRBV29-1 with TRBJ2-5; unclear D gene. The germline V and J ends were trimmed by 4 bases and 0 bases, with 6 bases remaining between them. The CDR3 runs 12 residues. Germline assignment: CDR1 SQVTM and CDR2 ANQGSEA. DNA for the CDR3: TGCAGCGTTGGTCTAAACCAAGAGACCCAGTACTTC. Translating it yields CSVGLNQETQYF.

The chain combines TRBV7-9 with TRBJ2-2; D remains ambiguous. Germline V gene sequence: CDR1 SEHNR, CDR2 FQNEAQ (reference sequence). V lost 2 bases and J lost 1, with 5 bases in between. The CDR3 has 14 amino acids. The CDR3 loop is CASSLMRNTGELFF. CDR3 sequence (DNA): TGTGCCAGCAGCTTAATGCGGAACACCGGGGAGCTGTTTTTT.

The chain combines TRBV19 with TRBJ2-3, with D tentatively TRBD1 (6 bases). The germline V gene has CDR1 LNHDA and CDR2 SQIVND (reference sequence). The CDR3 sequence is 15 residues long. V lost 6 bases, J lost 2 bases, and 15 bases lay in between. This chain's CDR3 is CASSAGTYPTDTQYF. DNA for the CDR3: TGTGCCAGTAGCGCCGGGACATACCCCACAGATACGCAGTATTTT. Full variable domain (outside the CDR3, taken from reference TRBV19 and TRBJ2-3): DGGITQSPKYLFRKEGQNVTLSCEQNLNHDAMYWYRQDPGQGLRLIYYSQIVNDFQKGDIAEGYSVSREKKESFPLTVTSAQKNPTAFYLCASSAGTYPTDTQYFGPGTRLTVL.

The J gene is TRBJ1-1, the V gene TRBV9; 12 bases fit TRBD1. With 3 bases clipped from V and 6 bases from J, the junction kept 6 bases outside the gene matches. The CDR3 totals 15 residues. Germline V gives CDR1 SGDLS, CDR2 YYNGEE. The CDR3 bases are TGTGCCAGCAGCGCAGCCGGGACAGGGGGCTCTGAAGCTTTCTTT. Translated, it gives CASSAAGTGGSEAFF.

This clonotype came up a few times. The V gene is TRBV6-6, the J gene TRBJ1-5; TRBD1 aligns across 9 bases. CDR1 is MNHNY and CDR2 is SVGAGI in the germline V gene (reference sequence). This CDR3 contains 15 residues. V was pared by 4 bases and J by 1 base, with 2 bases of the junction left unmatched. This CDR3 is CASSLGTGSNQPQHF. The CDR3 bases are TGTGCCAGCAGTTTAGGGACAGGGAGCAATCAGCCCCAGCATTTT.

The chain employs TRBV30 and TRBJ2-1; D is ambiguous. The ends were cut back, 2 bases at V and 8 bases at J, with 10 bases in the middle. This CDR3 has 12 amino acids. Germline assignment: CDR1 GTSNPN and CDR2 SVGIG (reference sequence). The CDR3 loop reads CAWSKGSYEQFF. DNA of the CDR3: TGTGCCTGGAGTAAAGGCAGTTATGAGCAGTTCTTC.

The rearrangement joins TRBV7-9 to TRBJ2-3, with 10 bases lining up with TRBD1. Germline CDR1 reads SEHNR; CDR2 reads FQNEAQ (reference sequence). After removal of 5 bases from V and 3 bases from J, the junction contained 11 bases not matched to a gene. The CDR3 covers 17 residues. The CDR3 region is CASSPSPGQGPTDTQYF. In nucleotides, the CDR3 is TGTGCCAGCAGCCCAAGCCCGGGACAGGGGCCGACAGATACGCAGTATTTT.

V gene TRBV28 combines with J gene TRBJ1-2; D is possibly TRBD1 (5 bases). CDR1 is MDHEN, CDR2 SYDVKM, per germline. Trimming left V 3 bases short and J 6 bases short, with 11 bases between. The CDR3 is made up of 13 amino acids. CDR3 sequence: CASSFTGSDGYTF. In DNA, the CDR3 is TGTGCCAGCAGTTTTACAGGTTCGGATGGCTACACCTTC.

CDR3 sequence (DNA): TGTGCCAGCAGCTTAGGCCCCGGGAGTTACGAAAACACCATATATTTT. It encodes CASSLGPGSYENTIYF. The J gene is TRBJ1-3, the V gene TRBV7-2; D gene ambiguous. V lost 1 base, J lost 6 bases, and 16 bases lay in between. Per the germline V gene, CDR1 is SGHTA and CDR2 is FQGNSA. The CDR3 is 16 amino acids.

The gene calls are TRBV12-3 or TRBV12-4 and TRBJ1-1; 8 nucleotides align to TRBD1. The trim removed 3 bases at V and 4 bases at J, leaving 4 bases unmatched. CDR3 size: 14 residues. The CDR3 loop is CASSLTGEATEAFF. In DNA form, the CDR3 reads TGTGCCAGCAGTTTGACAGGGGAGGCCACTGAAGCTTTCTTT.

This sequence joins TRBV30 and TRBJ1-5; no definite D call. Per germline, CDR1 GTSNPN and CDR2 SVGIG (reference sequence). Trimming took off 1 base at V and 3 bases at J, with 7 bases between the two ends. The CDR3 totals 13 residues. CDR3: CAWSGQYNQPQHF. CDR3 nucleotides: TGTGCCTGGAGTGGGCAGTACAATCAGCCCCAGCATTTT.

The V gene is TRBV4-3, the J gene TRBJ2-7; either TRBD1 or TRBD2 may supply D (6 bases each). Between the trimmed V and J ends, which lost 0 bases and 7 bases, there was a span of 13 bases. Germline CDR1 LGHNA, CDR2 YSLEER. This CDR3 contains 14 residues. The CDR3 region has the DNA TGCGCCAGCAGCCAAGATCGGGGGCTGGGGGAGCAGTACTTC. Translating gives CASSQDRGLGEQYF.

This chain uses TRBV4-2 with TRBJ1-2; D remains ambiguous. Germline lookup yields CDR1 LGHNA and CDR2 YNFKEQ. This CDR3 contains 16 residues. Trimming shortened V by 0 bases and J by 4 bases, and 15 bases separated the two germline ends. CDR3 sequence: CASSQDPRTSLYGYTF. The CDR3 DNA is TGTGCCAGCAGCCAAGATCCCCGGACCAGCCTCTATGGCTACACCTTC.